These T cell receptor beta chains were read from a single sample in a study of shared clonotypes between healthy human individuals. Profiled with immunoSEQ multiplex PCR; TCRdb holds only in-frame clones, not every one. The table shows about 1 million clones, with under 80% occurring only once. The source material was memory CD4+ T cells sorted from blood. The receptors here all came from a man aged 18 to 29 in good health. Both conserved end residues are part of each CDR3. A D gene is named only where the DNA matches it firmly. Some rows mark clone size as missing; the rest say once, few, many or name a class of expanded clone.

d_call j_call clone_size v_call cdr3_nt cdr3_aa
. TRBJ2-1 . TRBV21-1 TGTGCCAGCAGCAAACCGACAGGGTCCGGGTACAATGAGCAGTTCTTC CASSKPTGSGYNEQFF
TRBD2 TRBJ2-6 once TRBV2 TGTGCCAGCAGTGAGACTCCTAGCGGAAGTCCCTATGCTGGGGCCAACGTCCTGACTTTC CASSETPSGSPYAGANVLTF
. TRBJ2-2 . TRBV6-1 TGTGCCAGCAGTGAAGCGCTTAGGACCGGGGAGCTGTTTTTT CASSEALRTGELFF
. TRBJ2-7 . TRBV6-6 TGTGCCAGCACTTCCCCTCGACTTTACGAGCAGTACTTC CASTSPRLYEQYF
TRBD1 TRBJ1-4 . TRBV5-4 TGTGCCAGCAGCCGGAAGACAGGGATGCTTGAAAAACTGTTTTTT CASSRKTGMLEKLFF
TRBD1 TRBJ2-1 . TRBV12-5 TGTGCTAGTGGACAGGGGGCTCGCAATGAGCAGTTCTTC CASGQGARNEQFF
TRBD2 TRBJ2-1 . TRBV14 TGTGCCAGCAGCCCGATGACTAGCGGATCCTACAATGAGCAGTTCTTC CASSPMTSGSYNEQFF
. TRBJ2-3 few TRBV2 TGTGCCAGCAGTGAGTCAGGAGGGGAGTATTTT CASSESGGEYF
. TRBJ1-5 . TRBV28 TGTGCCAGCAGTTTTTCCGGGCGGCGCAATCAGCCCCAGCATTTT CASSFSGRRNQPQHF
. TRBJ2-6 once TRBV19 TGTGCCAGTAGTTCGGATAGCTCTGGGGCCAACGTCCTGACTTTC CASSSDSSGANVLTF